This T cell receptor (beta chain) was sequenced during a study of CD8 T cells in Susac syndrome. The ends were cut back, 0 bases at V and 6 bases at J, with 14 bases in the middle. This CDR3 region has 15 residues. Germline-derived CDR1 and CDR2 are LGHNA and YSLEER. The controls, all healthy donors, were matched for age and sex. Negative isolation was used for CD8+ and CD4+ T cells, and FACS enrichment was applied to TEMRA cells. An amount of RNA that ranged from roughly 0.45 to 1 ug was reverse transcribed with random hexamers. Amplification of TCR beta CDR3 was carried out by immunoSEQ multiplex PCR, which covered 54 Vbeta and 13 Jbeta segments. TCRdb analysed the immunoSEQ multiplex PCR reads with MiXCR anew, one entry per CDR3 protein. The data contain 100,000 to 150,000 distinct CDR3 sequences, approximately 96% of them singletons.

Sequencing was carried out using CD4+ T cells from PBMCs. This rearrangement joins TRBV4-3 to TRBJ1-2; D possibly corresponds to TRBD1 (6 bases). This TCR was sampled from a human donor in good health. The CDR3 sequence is CASSQDLYREDGYTF. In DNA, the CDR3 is TGCGCCAGCAGCCAAGATCTATACAGGGAGGATGGCTACACCTTC.